This T cell receptor (beta chain) was retrieved from a study of T cell responses to AZD1222 COVID-19 vaccine. For the study at large: Second doses that came at about 4 or about 12 weeks were put together. The study's findings and limits: Repertoire collection took place solely once the T cell response had peaked. Spike-specific TCR breadth and depth rose after two AZD1222 doses. Reports indicate that nearly half of spike-specific TCRs are directed at unmutated variant regions.

Looked up from germline, CDR1 is DFQATT and CDR2 is SNEGSKA (reference sequence). The CDR3 spans 11 residues. V lost 0 bases, J lost 3 bases, and 2 bases lay in between. About this clone: The antigen is undetermined.

Sequenced by immunoSEQ multiplex PCR; TCRdb stores in-frame clones only, minus some. The sample has approximately 180,000 clones, approximately 94% seen once. This rearrangement joins TRBV20-1 to TRBJ2-5, with D uncertain. The clonotype comes from an adult in good health. Sequenced here: peripheral blood, sampled on day 0 of AZD1222 vaccination. The CDR3 DNA reads as TGCAGTGCTAGAGATGAAGAGACCCAGTACTTC. Translating it yields CSARDEETQYF.